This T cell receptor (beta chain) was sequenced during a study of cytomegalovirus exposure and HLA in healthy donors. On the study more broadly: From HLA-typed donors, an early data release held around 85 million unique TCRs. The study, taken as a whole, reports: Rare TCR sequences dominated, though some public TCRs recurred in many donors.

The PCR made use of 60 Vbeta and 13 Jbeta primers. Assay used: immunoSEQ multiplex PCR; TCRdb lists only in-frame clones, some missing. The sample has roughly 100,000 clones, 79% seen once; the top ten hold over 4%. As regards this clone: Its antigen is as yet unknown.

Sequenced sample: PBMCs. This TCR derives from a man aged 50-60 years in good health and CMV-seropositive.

CDR3 coding DNA: TGTGCCAGCACCTCCACGTCGACGGGAGATACGCAGTATTTT. It yields the protein CASTSTSTGDTQYF. V is TRBV7-9 and J is TRBJ2-3; no definite D call. CDR1 and CDR2 (germline): SEHNR, FQNEAQ (reference sequence). V was trimmed by 7 bases and J by 5 bases, leaving 16 bases between them. CDR3 length equals 14 residues.